This T cell receptor beta chain was profiled in a study of T cells in Graves' hyperthyroidism and ophthalmopathy. A few counts support this clonotype. Amplification of TCR beta CDR3 regions used RNA as the template. A set of HTBI primers served as the primers for a first-round RT-PCR of the TCR CDR3. MiXCR, applied by TCRdb to the multiplex PCR reads, yields one record per CDR3 protein. The sample includes about 840,000 distinct CDR3 sequences, around 38% seen only once; the top ten take around 10%. Per germline, CDR1 SGDLS and CDR2 YYNGEE. Trimming cost V 4 bases and J 10 bases, with 14 bases left between them. CDR3 length: 13 amino acids.

This chain joins TRBV9 and TRBJ1-4; D may be TRBD1 (6 bases). Source material: blood. The TCR comes from a man younger than 35 with Graves' hyperthyroidism. The CDR3: CASSRQGSGKLFF. In DNA, the CDR3 is TGTGCCAGCAGCCGTCAGGGGTCTGGAAAACTGTTTTTT. Full variable domain (rest looked up from reference TRBV9 and TRBJ1-4): DSGVTQTPKHLITATGQRVTLRCSPRSGDLSVYWYQQSLDQGLQFLIQYYNGEERAKGNILERFSAQQFPDLHSELNLSSLELGDSALYFCASSRQGSGKLFFGSGTQLSVL.